This TCR delta chain was observed in a study of gamma-delta T cells after stem cell transplantation. TCRdb reapplied CATT to the RT-PCR reads. The repertoire consists of over 1,400 delta-chain clones, with around 6.3% occurring once and the leading ten covering 20% to 25%. Germline V gene lookup returns CDR1 GEAIGNYY and CDR2 EKD. The V segment lost 0 bases and the J segment 1 base; nucleotides outside the gene matches: 12. CDR3 length equals 18 residues. Input material: gamma-delta T cells. The TCR comes from a human donor. It is not recorded whose cells these are; they may come from a transplant donor. The rearrangement joins TRDV2 to TRDJ1, with 8 bases matching TRDD3. Here the CDR3 reads CACDTVDLGEDFTDKLIF. The CDR3 DNA follows: TGTGCCTGTGACACCGTGGACCTGGGGGAAGATTTCACCGATAAACTCATCTTT.